The 32 T cell receptor beta chains below come from one sample, sequenced in a study of blood T cell repertoires in COVID-19. The method was immunoSEQ multiplex PCR; TCRdb's version includes in-frame clones alone and lacks a portion of them. The data contain roughly 220,000 clones, about 86% of them singletons. Sequenced sample: peripheral blood. These receptor sequences come from a woman aged 45-65 years with COVID-19, enrolled during active disease.

The V gene is TRBV5-6, the J gene TRBJ1-2; 8 bases map to TRBD1. Germline lookup yields CDR1 SGHDT and CDR2 YYEEEE. The V and J ends lost 0 bases and 1 base, in that order; junction bases with no gene match: 11. The CDR3 spans 18 residues. CDR3 sequence (DNA): TGTGCCAGCAGCTTGGAACCACAGGGGGAACACTTTAACTATGGCTACACCTTC. Translated, it gives CASSLEPQGEHFNYGYTF.

CDR3 protein: CASSSLRGSEERELFF. The CDR3 DNA reads TGTGCCAGCAGCTCTCTTAGGGGGTCAGAGGAGAGGGAGCTGTTTTTT. The chain has TRBV3-1 (or the pseudogene TRBV3-2) and TRBJ2-2; TRBD1 is a possible D gene (6 bases). The CDR3 covers 16 residues. CDR1 LGHDT and CDR2 YNNKEL come from the germline V gene (reference sequence). The V end was cut by 5 bases, the J end by 9 bases, with 22 bases between.

The chain employs TRBV19 and TRBJ2-2, with TRBD2 identical over 10 bases. The CDR3 length is 17 residues. V lost 5 bases and J lost 2; bases outside the gene matches: 8. Germline V gene lookup returns CDR1 LNHDA and CDR2 SQIVND (reference sequence). CDR3 loop: CASSVPTSGANTGELFF. In nucleotides, the CDR3 is TGTGCCAGTAGTGTACCCACTAGCGGGGCTAACACCGGGGAGCTGTTTTTT.

This chain uses TRBV27 with TRBJ1-6, with no clear D. Per the germline V gene, CDR1 is MNHEY and CDR2 is SMNVEV (reference sequence). Trimming pared 11 bases from V and 9 bases from J, leaving 8 bases between. The CDR3 loop spans 10 amino acids. DNA of the CDR3: TGTGCCGCGGGGTTTTCACCCCTCCACTTT. Its translation is CAAGFSPLHF.

V and J are TRBV15 and TRBJ1-2; tentative D call: TRBD1 (6 bases). Germline lookup yields CDR1 LNHNV and CDR2 YYDKDF (reference sequence). The CDR3 runs 16 residues. Deletions cut 0 bases from V and 3 bases from J, with 14 bases between. The CDR3 loop reads CATSRDRGGRDYGYTF. In DNA form, the CDR3 reads TGTGCCACCAGCAGAGATCGGGGGGGCCGCGACTATGGCTACACCTTC. Looking up the rest from reference TRBV15 and TRBJ1-2 gives the full variable domain: DAMVIQNPRYQVTQFGKPVTLSCSQTLNHNVMYWYQQKSSQAPKLLFHYYDKDFNNEADTPDNFQSRRPNTSFCFLDIRSPGLGDTAMYLCATSRDRGGRDYGYTFGSGTRLTVV.

The CDR3 DNA reads as TGTGCCTGGAGGGGAATGGCTGGGGGGTCCGGGGAGCTGTTTTTT. Translating it yields CAWRGMAGGSGELFF. The chain uses TRBV30 and TRBJ2-2, with D maybe TRBD2 (6 bases). Germline CDR1 GTSNPN, CDR2 SVGIG (reference sequence). The V end lost 3 bases, the J end lost 6 bases, and 17 bases lay between the germline ends. This CDR3 is built from 15 residues.

This chain links TRBV9 with TRBJ2-3; 10 bases align to TRBD2. This CDR3 comprises 16 residues. V dropped 1 base and J dropped 2; count of bases not matched to a gene: 4. The germline gives CDR1 SGDLS, CDR2 YYNGEE. The CDR3 bases are TGTGCCAGCAGCGTAAAAGCGGGGGGGTCCACAGATACGCAGTATTTT. This gives the protein CASSVKAGGSTDTQYF.

This clone was recorded once. CDR3 nucleotide sequence: TGTGCCAGCAGTTACTCGCAGGGCGGACTAATCCGGGACAGATTGAATCAGCCCCAGCATTTT. This translates into CASSYSQGGLIRDRLNQPQHF. This chain links TRBV6-2 or TRBV6-3 with TRBJ1-5, with 7 bases aligning to TRBD1. J was trimmed by 4 bases and V by 0 bases; bases with no gene match: 21. CDR1 is MNHEY, CDR2 SVGEGT, per germline. The CDR3 totals 21 residues.

In the case of this clone: Other DNA sequences of this sample code for an identical CDR3. The chain uses TRBV5-1 and TRBJ1-1; 10 bases are shared with TRBD1. The germline CDR1 and CDR2 sequences are SGHRS and YFSETQ. V was pared by 3 bases and J by 5 bases, with 4 bases of the junction left unmatched. This CDR3 is 14 amino acids long. CDR3 in DNA: TGCGCCAGCAGCTCCCGGGACAGGGGTACTGAAGCTTTCTTT. As protein: CASSSRDRGTEAFF.

This clone was observed a few times. Distinct nucleotide sequences in the sample also encode this CDR3. The chain joins TRBV19 to TRBJ1-5; a possible D gene is TRBD1 (5 bases). V shed 5 bases and J shed 6 bases, with 14 bases lying between them. Germline lookup yields CDR1 LNHDA and CDR2 SQIVND (reference sequence). The CDR3 length is 14 residues. The CDR3 protein is CASSSQGLGQPQHF. CDR3 bases: TGTGCCAGTAGTTCCCAGGGTCTTGGTCAGCCCCAGCATTTT.

The V call is TRBV12-3 or TRBV12-4, the J call TRBJ1-2; 7 bases are a match to TRBD1. The length of the CDR3 is 13 residues. The J segment lost 8 bases and the V segment lost 6 bases, leaving 9 bases of the junction unmatched. The CDR3: CASRGGQPHGYTF. The CDR3 coding sequence is TGTGCCAGCAGGGGGGGACAGCCCCACGGCTACACCTTC.

The J gene is TRBJ2-2, the V gene TRBV10-3; 8 bases are shared with TRBD2. CDR3 size: 15 residues. The V segment lost 3 bases and the J segment 6 bases; nucleotides outside the gene matches: 6. CDR1 is ENHRY and CDR2 is SYGVKD in the germline V gene. Here the CDR3 reads CAISDGSGVPGELFF. In nucleotides, the CDR3 is TGTGCCATCAGTGATGGTAGCGGGGTCCCCGGGGAGCTGTTTTTT.

CDR3 coding DNA: TGTGCCTGGAGTGTACGGTCGCTAGCGGGCCGCTGGGCCCAGTACTTC. Translated: CAWSVRSLAGRWAQYF. The J gene is TRBJ2-5, the V gene TRBV30; 8 bases line up with TRBD2. CDR1 is GTSNPN, CDR2 SVGIG, per germline (reference sequence). This CDR3 is 16 amino acids long. The junction had 15 bases not matched to a gene; V was cut back by 0 bases and J by 9 bases.

V is TRBV18 and J is TRBJ2-3, with D possibly being TRBD2 (6 bases). The ends were cut back, 3 bases at V and 0 bases at J, with 10 bases in the middle. From germline, CDR1 is KGHSH and CDR2 LQKENI. The CDR3 contains 15 residues. In nucleotides, the CDR3 is TGTGCCAGCTCACCCCGCGCGGGGAGCACAGATACGCAGTATTTT. Translated: CASSPRAGSTDTQYF.

This clone was observed a single time. The chain recombines TRBV18 with TRBJ1-1; 8 bases fit TRBD1. Trimming took 4 bases from V and 11 from J; bases not matched to a gene: 12. The CDR3 is 14 residues long. CDR1 is KGHSH and CDR2 is LQKENI in the germline V gene. The CDR3 bases are TGTGCCAGCTCACGTAGTACAGGGGGTCAAGACGCTTTCTTT. Its translation: CASSRSTGGQDAFF. Combining the CDR3 with reference TRBV18 and TRBJ1-1 gives the whole variable domain NAGVMQNPRHLVRRRGQEARLRCSPMKGHSHVYWYRQLPEEGLKFMVYLQKENIIDESGMPKERFSAEFPKEGPSILRIQQVVRGDSAAYFCASSRSTGGQDAFFGQGTRLTVV.

A few counts support this clone. The chain employs TRBV5-1 and TRBJ2-2; perhaps TRBD1 as D (5 bases). Trimming removed 0 bases at V and 4 bases at J, with 13 bases between. The CDR3 loop spans 16 amino acids. Looked up from germline, CDR1 is SGHRS and CDR2 is YFSETQ. The CDR3 loop reads CASSLGRGFSTGELFF. The CDR3 coding sequence is TGCGCCAGCAGCTTGGGTAGGGGCTTTTCCACCGGGGAGCTGTTTTTT.

The chain recombines TRBV27 with TRBJ1-2; D possibly corresponds to TRBD1 (6 bases). Germline V gene data show CDR1 as MNHEY and CDR2 as SMNVEV (reference sequence). The CDR3 has 12 amino acids. V gave up 3 bases and J gave up 6 bases, with 8 bases separating them. CDR3 DNA: TGTGCCAGCAGTTTTAGGGGGAATGGCTACACCTTC. Residues: CASSFRGNGYTF.

This clone was observed a single time. The chain has TRBV5-1 and TRBJ2-3; a possible D gene is TRBD2 (5 bases). The CDR3 sequence is 15 residues long. Trimming removed 0 bases at V and 6 bases at J, with 14 bases between. Germline CDR1 is SGHRS and CDR2 is YFSETQ. The CDR3 here is CASSLAEGPGDTQYF. CDR3 DNA: TGCGCCAGCAGCTTGGCCGAGGGCCCCGGGGATACGCAGTATTTT.

The chain joins TRBV19 to TRBJ2-3, with D unresolved. Trimming shortened V by 5 bases and J by 6 bases, and 6 bases separated the two germline ends. The length of the CDR3 is 11 residues. CDR1 and CDR2 (germline): LNHDA, SQIVND (reference sequence). In nucleotides, the CDR3 is TGTGCCAGTAGTTGGGCCGATACGCAGTATTTT. As protein: CASSWADTQYF.

This clone was counted a single time. V and J are TRBV7-8 and TRBJ2-3, with a tentative D call TRBD1 (5 bases). The length of the CDR3 is 15 residues. The ends were cut back, 1 base at V and 2 bases at J, with 10 bases in the middle. Germline values: CDR1 SGHVS, CDR2 FQNEAQ. CDR3 coding DNA: TGTGCCAGCAGCTTAGTCGACAGTCCCACAGATACGCAGTATTTT. Encoded protein: CASSLVDSPTDTQYF.

V is TRBV14 and J is TRBJ1-6; D is ambiguous. The germline gives CDR1 SGHDN, CDR2 FVKESK. Between the trimmed V and J ends, which lost 3 bases and 11 bases, there was a span of 11 bases. The CDR3 runs 13 residues. CDR3 sequence: CASSQAGPAPLHF. DNA of the CDR3: TGTGCCAGCAGCCAGGCGGGTCCTGCACCCCTCCACTTT.

This clone occurred a few times. This chain links TRBV9 with TRBJ2-2; D gene unclear. V was cut by 0 bases and J by 1 base, with 7 bases left in between. The germline V gene has CDR1 SGDLS and CDR2 YYNGEE. The CDR3 is made up of 15 amino acids. This chain's CDR3 is CASSVGSVNTGELFF. The CDR3 DNA follows: TGTGCCAGCAGCGTAGGTTCGGTGAACACCGGGGAGCTGTTTTTT.

This sequence joins TRBV19 and TRBJ1-6, with 7 bases fitting TRBD1. Per the germline V gene, CDR1 is LNHDA and CDR2 is SQIVND (reference sequence). This CDR3 has 11 amino acids. CDR3 nucleotides: TGTGCAGGGGGCGCCGATTCACCCCTCCACTTT. The encoded protein is CAGGADSPLHF.

This clone was seen many times. This chain links TRBV6-4 with TRBJ2-1, with a possible D match to TRBD2 (6 bases). Trimming stripped 5 bases from V and 9 bases from J, with 11 bases between. Germline V gene sequence: CDR1 MRHNA, CDR2 SNTAGT. The CDR3 is 12 residues long. The CDR3 nucleotides are TGTGCCAGCAGTCTTACGGGGGTTGAGCAGTTCTTC. It encodes CASSLTGVEQFF.

The chain links TRBV7-9 to TRBJ2-7, with D perhaps matching TRBD1 (6 bases). The CDR3 has 15 residues. From germline, CDR1 is SEHNR and CDR2 FQNEAQ (reference sequence). Trimming removed 5 bases at V and 5 bases at J, with 19 bases between. Written as DNA, the CDR3 is TGTGCCAGCAGCGCCTACGGTGGGGCAGGGGACGAGCAGTACTTC. This translates into CASSAYGGAGDEQYF.

This sequence joins TRBV5-3 and TRBJ2-7; 8 nucleotides align to TRBD1. TRBV5-3 is placed among ORFs of uncertain function. The CDR3 runs to 15 residues. The trim removed 4 bases at V and 3 bases at J, leaving 9 bases unmatched. Here the CDR3 reads CARSPGQVRDYEQYV. The CDR3 DNA reads TGTGCCAGAAGCCCGGGACAGGTAAGAGACTACGAGCAGTACGTC.

Comment on this clone: Additional DNA sequences in this sample encode the identical CDR3. This sequence joins TRBV15 and TRBJ2-7, with D maybe TRBD1 (5 bases). V lost 0 bases and J 1 base, leaving 7 bases between the germline ends. Germline V gives CDR1 LNHNV, CDR2 YYDKDF (reference sequence). CDR3 length equals 14 residues. CDR3 sequence (DNA): TGTGCCACCAGCAGAGACAGGGCGTCCTACGAGCAGTACTTC. It specifies CATSRDRASYEQYF.

V gene TRBV28 combines with J gene TRBJ2-7; possibly TRBD2 for D (6 bases). Germline CDR1 MDHEN, CDR2 SYDVKM. This CDR3 comprises 13 residues. The ends were cut back, 7 bases at V and 1 base at J, with 11 bases in the middle. The CDR3 DNA reads TGTGCCAGCATCCTCGGGGGTTCCTACGAGCAGTACTTC. It encodes CASILGGSYEQYF.

The V gene is TRBV30, the J gene TRBJ1-3; D not resolved. The CDR3 extends over 13 amino acids. Trimming pared 3 bases from V and 0 bases from J, leaving 6 bases between. Looked up from germline, CDR1 is GTSNPN and CDR2 is SVGIG (reference sequence). The CDR3 DNA reads as TGTGCCTGGAGCCGTTACTCTGGAAACACCATATATTTT. It translates to CAWSRYSGNTIYF. The full variable domain, rest sourced from reference TRBV30 and TRBJ1-3, is SQTIHQWPATLVQPVGSPLSLECTVEGTSNPNLYWYRQAAGRGLQLLFYSVGIGQISSEVPQNLSASRPQDRQFILSSKKLLLSDSGFYLCAWSRYSGNTIYFGEGSWLTVV.

V usage is TRBV19 and J usage is TRBJ1-2; no clear D gene. The CDR3 sequence is 13 residues long. Trimming took off 3 bases at V and 4 bases at J, with 9 bases between the two ends. Germline V gives CDR1 LNHDA, CDR2 SQIVND (reference sequence). The CDR3 DNA sequence: TGTGCCAGTAGTATTGGTAGGAGCTATGGCTACACCTTC. Its translation is CASSIGRSYGYTF.

The chain combines TRBV6-1 with TRBJ2-1; TRBD2 matches at 10 bases. The CDR3 loop spans 19 amino acids. V gave up 3 bases and J gave up 4 bases; unmatched junction bases: 15. The V gene's germline CDR1 is MNHNS and CDR2 SASEGT. In nucleotides, the CDR3 is TGTGCCAGCAGTGAGTGGTTGGAAGGTCTAGCGGGGGTGTACAATGAGCAGTTCTTC. Amino acid sequence: CASSEWLEGLAGVYNEQFF.

The chain combines TRBV19 with TRBJ2-3, with 15 bases that match TRBD2. In germline, CDR1 is LNHDA, CDR2 SQIVND (reference sequence). V lost 6 bases, J lost 5 bases, and 6 bases stayed unmatched. The CDR3 is made up of 16 amino acids. CDR3 amino acids: CASRPGLAGGLDTQYF. Here the CDR3 DNA reads TGTGCCAGTAGACCGGGACTAGCGGGGGGTCTAGATACGCAGTATTTT.